The present entry profiles one TCR beta chain with its context. No cognate antigen has been identified for it. Base qualities are not provided; no much larger clone lies one nucleotide away. These data belong to a study of vaccination and CD4 T cells after COVID-19 (dated 2022 in TCRdb). About the study as a whole: Every convalescent patient had a positive nasal swab PCR test for SARS-CoV-2, with mild disease in nine patients and severe disease in one. Six males and four females were included in the convalescent cohort, with two Hispanic individuals, seven Caucasians, two Asians and one multiracial person represented. Two doses of either the Pfizer-BioNTech BNT162b2 vaccine (n=8) or the Moderna mRNA-1273 vaccine (n=2) were administered to participants. Post-COVID blood samples from convalescent patients were collected a median of around 110 days after diagnosis, with a range of about 35 to 161 days. Post-vaccine blood samples were obtained a median of roughly 75 days after the second vaccine dose, with a range of roughly 13 to 250 days. Three convalescent patients gave samples both early after vaccination (day 14) and late after vaccination (days 161 to 241). The cultures were stimulated with overlapping spike peptide pools from SARS-CoV-2 and from the common cold coronaviruses HCoV-NL63, HCoV-OC43 and HCoV-229E. As controls, cultures received a CEFX viral epitope pool (the positive control), an HIV-1 Nef peptide pool (the negative control), or no peptide at all. The spike-specific CD4+ TCR repertoire was compared before and after mRNA vaccination in over nine COVID-19 convalescent patients and several infection-naive healthy vaccine recipients. General conclusions and limits of the study: Of the vaccine-specific clones in convalescent patients, 304 of 307, or nearly all, reacted only to SARS-CoV-2 spike and did not cross-react with common cold coronaviruses. The median count of SARS-CoV-2-reactive clonotypes went up from under 25 after infection to around 38 after vaccination, although the change was not significant. The number of convalescent patients in the study was relatively small, and the study did not examine early timepoints following natural infection. Among convalescent patients, a median about 86% of the SARS-CoV-2-reactive clones seen after vaccination appeared only after vaccination, which suggests priming specific to the vaccine.

Per the publication, the time point label means: late sampling 161 to 241 days after vaccination in three convalescent patients. The sample's treatment or condition label is to be understood as: approximately 9-day PBMC culture with coronavirus spike peptide pools or control peptides (ViraFEST assay). The study used the ViraFEST assay, which expanded antigen-specific T cells with peptide pools and then identified expanded clonotypes by TCR sequencing. Positive SARS-CoV-2 PCR tests in the convalescent patients dated from March to December 2020, before Alpha, Beta and Delta variants emerged in the United States. Each well held some 2 million PBMCs cultured with roughly 10 ug/ml peptide pools in IMDM containing around 5% human AB serum and 9.5 to 10 IU/ml IL-2. Half of the culture medium was replaced with fresh IL-2-containing medium on days 3 and 7. After approximately 10 days of culture, CD4+ T cells were isolated by negative selection using the EasySep CD4+ T cell isolation kit. Ficoll-Paque Plus gradient centrifugation was used to isolate PBMCs from whole blood, and the isolated PBMCs were then either used fresh or cryopreserved at -140C. Each culture condition was generally run in triplicate wells.

The library was generated by PCR. TCR sequencing of DNA from cultured CD4+ T cells used the Oncomine TCR Beta short-read assay at the Johns Hopkins FTIC core. The QIAamp micro DNA kit was used to extract genomic DNA from the cultured CD4+ T cells. Oncomine TCR Beta libraries made from cultured CD4+ T cells were pooled using unique dual indexes and sequenced on an Illumina iSeq 100. For the original study's pipeline: Non-productive sequences were removed, and CDR3s not starting with C, not ending with F or W, or shorter than 7 amino acids were discarded. The MANAFEST web application identified antigen-specific clonotypes by comparing peptide-stimulated wells against reference wells and other culture wells. To be called positive, a clone needed an FDR below 0.05, an odds ratio above 5, and a productive frequency above 0.1% in at least two of three replicate wells. A clonotype was classed as cross-reactive if the clonotype showed significant expansion both in SARS-CoV-2 spike wells and in at least one common cold coronavirus spike condition. Levenshtein distances (stringdist) and unrooted phylogenetic trees (ape) in R version 3.6.1 were used to assess CDR3 homology. Using fastp at Q25 and MiXCR, TCRdb reprocessed the public reads and kept productive beta chains. Rows merge per CDR3 protein into single entries with the most common DNA and genes. These V and J calls originate from TCRdb's pipeline instead of the authors' own analysis. The sample profile shows around 16,000 distinct CDR3 sequences; approximately 50% of them were found once. The ten most abundant clones make up 15% to 20% of the sample.

Compared with germline, V lacks 0 bases and J lacks 6 bases; bases without a gene match: 8. CDR1 SEHNR and CDR2 FQNEAQ were looked up in the germline V gene (reference sequence). The CDR3 runs 16 amino acids, cysteine and phenylalanine included. Only the CDR3 part of the read is kept: 48 bases, read in frame from the first base. The rearranged chain carries TRBV7-9 and TRBJ2-7; 10 middle bases align to TRBD2. This sequence originates from a human donor who had recovered from COVID-19. The specimen comprised CD4+ T cells from blood, cultured in vitro, sampled about 7 months after SARS-CoV-2 vaccination. The sequenced DNA: TGTGCCAGCAGCTTAGCAGAGCGGGGGGGTGACGCCGAGCAGTACTTC. Translation gives CASSLAERGGDAEQYF.